The 5 T cell receptor beta chains in this list originate from one sample, sequenced in a study of T cells in pancreatic ductal adenocarcinoma. The repertoire was sequenced with immunoSEQ multiplex PCR; TCRdb's copy has only in-frame clones and lacks some. Among over 15,000 clones listed, around 91% were seen once. Selected pancreatic ductal adenocarcinoma patients had undergone surgery without neoadjuvant therapy. The sequencing sample was made of PBMCs. The origin of the receptors is a human donor with pancreatic ductal adenocarcinoma.

Only a few counts were recorded for this clone. The V and J genes are TRBV19 and TRBJ1-4, with 8 nucleotides matching TRBD1. V dropped 4 bases and J dropped 0; count of bases not matched to a gene: 4. Germline V gives CDR1 LNHDA, CDR2 SQIVND (reference sequence). This CDR3 is built from 16 residues. The CDR3 reads CASSRQGTPTNEKLFF. The CDR3 DNA reads as TGTGCCAGTAGTAGACAGGGGACCCCAACTAATGAAAAACTGTTTTTT.

This clone was seen only once. J is TRBJ2-3 and V is TRBV4-3; unclear D gene. With 0 bases removed from V and 2 bases from J, the gap between germline ends came to 6 bases. Germline values: CDR1 LGHNA, CDR2 YSLEER. The CDR3 is 14 residues long. The CDR3 DNA reads as TGCGCCAGCAGCCAAGATTATAACACAGATACGCAGTATTTT. It translates to CASSQDYNTDTQYF.

This chain joins TRBV28 and TRBJ2-3, with 12 bases matching TRBD2. Germline V CDR1 and CDR2: MDHEN, SYDVKM. The CDR3 sequence is 16 residues long. Trimming took 3 bases from V and 1 from J; bases not matched to a gene: 2. As DNA, the CDR3 is TGTGCCAGCAGTTTGCTAGCGGGAGGGCGCACAGATACGCAGTATTTT. Residues: CASSLLAGGRTDTQYF.

In DNA form, the CDR3 reads TGTGCCAGCAGCAACGGGGGGGCCTTGAACACTGAAGCTTTCTTT. It is translated as CASSNGGALNTEAFF. The chain is built from TRBV21-1 and TRBJ1-1. TRBV21-1 is listed as a pseudogene. This CDR3 has 15 residues.

The V and J genes are TRBV7-9 and TRBJ2-7; D gene uncertain. Trimming left V 1 base short and J 5 bases short, with 6 bases between. The CDR3 runs to 12 residues. Per germline, CDR1 SEHNR and CDR2 FQNEAQ (reference sequence). As DNA, the CDR3 is TGTGCCAGCAGCTTAGGATCTCACGAGCAGTACTTC. It encodes CASSLGSHEQYF. Full variable domain (outside the CDR3, taken from reference TRBV7-9 and TRBJ2-7): DTGVSQNPRHKITKRGQNVTFRCDPISEHNRLYWYRQTLGQGPEFLTYFQNEAQLEKSRLLSDRFSAERPKGSFSTLEIQRTEQGDSAMYLCASSLGSHEQYFGPGTRLTVT.